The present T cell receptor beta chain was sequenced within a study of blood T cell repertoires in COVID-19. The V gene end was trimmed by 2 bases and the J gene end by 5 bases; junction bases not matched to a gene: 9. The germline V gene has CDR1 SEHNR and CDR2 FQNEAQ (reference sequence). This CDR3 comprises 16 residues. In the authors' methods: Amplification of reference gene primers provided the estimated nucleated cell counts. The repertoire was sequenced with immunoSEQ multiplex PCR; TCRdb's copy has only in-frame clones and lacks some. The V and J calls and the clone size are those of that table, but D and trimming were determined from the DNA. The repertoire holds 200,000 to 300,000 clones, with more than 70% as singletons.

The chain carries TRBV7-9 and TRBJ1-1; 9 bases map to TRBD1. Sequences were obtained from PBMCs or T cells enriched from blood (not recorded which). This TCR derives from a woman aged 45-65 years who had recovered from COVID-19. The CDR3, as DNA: TGTGCCAGCAGCTTATTGGGACAGGGCATGGGGACTGAAGCTTTCTTT. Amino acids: CASSLLGQGMGTEAFF.